The sequence of this TCR beta chain was determined in a study of cytomegalovirus exposure and HLA in healthy donors. The overall study: Samples from HLA-typed donors yielded approximately 88 million unique TCRs in an early data release.

A multiplex PCR was run with 60 Vbeta primers and 13 Jbeta primers. TCRdb keeps only in-frame clones here, not all; method: immunoSEQ multiplex PCR. The top ten clones hold roughly 1.9% of a sample with around 130,000 clones, 61% of them seen once. The CDR3 runs 15 residues. Trimming took 2 bases from V and 3 from J, leaving 16 bases between them. Per the germline V gene, CDR1 is GTSNPN and CDR2 is SVGIG (reference sequence). This clonotype was obtained from a male donor in good health and CMV-seronegative. Specimen: PBMCs. The rearrangement uses TRBV30 and TRBJ1-1; weak D call: TRBD1 (5 bases). The DNA of the CDR3 is TGTGCCTGGAGTCAGGAGGGCCAGGGAGACACTGAAGCTTTCTTT. Protein: CAWSQEGQGDTEAFF.